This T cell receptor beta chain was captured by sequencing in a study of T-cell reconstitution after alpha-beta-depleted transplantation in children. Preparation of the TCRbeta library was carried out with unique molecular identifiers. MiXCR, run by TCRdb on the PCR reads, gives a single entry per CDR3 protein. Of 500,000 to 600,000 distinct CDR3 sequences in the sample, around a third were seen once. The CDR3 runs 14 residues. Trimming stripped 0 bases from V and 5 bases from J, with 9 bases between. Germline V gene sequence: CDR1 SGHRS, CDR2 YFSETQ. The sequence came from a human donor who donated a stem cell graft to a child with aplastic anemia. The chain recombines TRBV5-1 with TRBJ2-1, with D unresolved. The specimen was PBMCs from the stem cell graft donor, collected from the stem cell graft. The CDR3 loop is CASSLAGQDNEQFF. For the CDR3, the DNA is TGCGCCAGCAGCTTGGCCGGGCAGGACAATGAGCAGTTCTTC.